This TCR beta chain was recovered during a study of T cell responses to AZD1222 COVID-19 vaccine. Regarding the study as a whole: Breadth and depth of Spike-specific TCRs rose after two AZD1222 doses.

Turning to this clone: The antigen remains unidentified.

Sequencing was performed with immunoSEQ multiplex PCR; in TCRdb, only in-frame clones are kept and a portion is missing. The sample has 60,000 to 80,000 clones, about 78% seen once. The CDR3 is 13 residues long. In germline, CDR1 is LGHDT, CDR2 YNNKEL (reference sequence). V was shortened by 8 bases and J by 0 bases, with 9 bases between the two germline ends. This chain connects TRBV3-1 (or the pseudogene TRBV3-2) to TRBJ2-3; D is unclear. The input for sequencing was peripheral blood, taken 28 days after the second AZD1222 dose. The sequence derives from an adult who received the AZD1222 COVID-19 vaccine. CDR3 nucleotides: TGTGCCAGCGCGCCAGCTAGCACAGATACGCAGTATTTT. This translates into CASAPASTDTQYF.